This T cell receptor beta chain is drawn from a study of blood T cell repertoires in COVID-19. Study-level information: The samples span acute and convalescent COVID-19 from the United States, Italy and Spain. PBMCs, B-cell-depleted T cells, or T cells were the source of the cDNA or gDNA that made up the material.

Authors' methods: Estimation of nucleated cell counts relied on the amplification of reference gene primers. Sequenced by immunoSEQ multiplex PCR; TCRdb stores in-frame clones only, minus some. The D gene and trimming were derived from the DNA, and the V and J assignments and clone size from that table. The sample includes about 370,000 clones, roughly nine tenths of them seen just once. The length of the CDR3 is 15 residues. V lost 5 bases and J lost 3; bases outside the gene matches: 7. Germline V gene sequence: CDR1 SGHTA, CDR2 FQGTGA. The TCR was taken from a man younger than 35 who had recovered from COVID-19. The V gene is TRBV7-3, the J gene TRBJ2-7, with 10 bases that match TRBD1. The sequenced material came from PBMCs or T cells enriched from blood (not recorded which). CDR3 loop: CASSRDRGASYEQYF. The CDR3 nucleotides are TGTGCCAGCAGCCGGGACAGGGGTGCCAGCTACGAGCAGTACTTC. Together with reference TRBV7-3 and TRBJ2-7, the CDR3 gives the full variable domain: GAGVSQTPSNKVTEKGKYVELRCDPISGHTALYWYRQSLGQGPEFLIYFQGTGAADDSGLPNDRFFAVRPEGSVSTLKIQRTERGDSAVYLCASSRDRGASYEQYFGPGTRLTVT.